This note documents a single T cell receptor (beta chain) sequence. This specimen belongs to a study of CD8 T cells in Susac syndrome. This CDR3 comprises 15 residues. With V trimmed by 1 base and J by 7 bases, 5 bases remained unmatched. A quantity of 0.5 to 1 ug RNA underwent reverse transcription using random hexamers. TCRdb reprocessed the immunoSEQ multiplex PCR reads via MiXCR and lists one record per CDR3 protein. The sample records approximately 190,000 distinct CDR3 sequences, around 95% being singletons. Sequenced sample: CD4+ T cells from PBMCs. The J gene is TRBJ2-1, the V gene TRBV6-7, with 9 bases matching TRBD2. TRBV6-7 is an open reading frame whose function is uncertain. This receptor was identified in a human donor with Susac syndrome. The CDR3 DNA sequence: TGTGCCAGCAGTTACTGGCGGGGGGGCACGAATGAGCAGTTCTTC. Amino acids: CASSYWRGGTNEQFF.